These 2 T cell receptor beta chains originate from one sample sequenced in a study of T cell responses to AZD1222 COVID-19 vaccine. Method: immunoSEQ multiplex PCR; TCRdb's copy keeps in-frame clones and lacks some. The sample records roughly 100,000 clones, approximately 88% being singletons. Sequenced here: peripheral blood, sampled on day 0 of AZD1222 vaccination. The receptors were sampled from an adult in good health.

CDR3 sequence: CASSYYGANVLTF. DNA of the CDR3: TGTGCCAGCAGTTACTATGGGGCCAACGTCCTGACTTTC. The chain has TRBV6-5 and TRBJ2-6, with D hard to call. Trimming pared 1 base from V and 3 bases from J, leaving 1 base between. Germline-derived CDR1 and CDR2 are MNHEY and SVGAGI. The CDR3 is 13 residues long.

The rearrangement links TRBV5-6 to TRBJ1-1, with a weak D call TRBD1 (5 bases). Germline loops: CDR1 SGHDT, CDR2 YYEEEE. V lost 0 bases and J 1 base, leaving 10 bases between the germline ends. This CDR3 contains 15 residues. CDR3 sequence (DNA): TGTGCCAGCAGCTTGGCCTGGACACCGAACACTGAAGCTTTCTTT. Amino acid sequence: CASSLAWTPNTEAFF.